This entry features one TCR beta chain sequence. It lacks a known antigen. Base qualities are not provided; no much larger clone lies one nucleotide away. This specimen comes from a study of blood T cell repertoires in COVID-19 (dated by TCRdb to 2020 to 2021). Regarding the research as a whole: The collaborator samples originated in the United States, Italy and Spain and spanned the acute and convalescent phases of COVID-19. The prospective study material was composed of cDNA or gDNA derived from T cells, B-cell-depleted T cells, or PBMCs. Subjects who had been exposed to COVID-19, were actively infected with it, or had recovered from it provided the deeply sampled blood TCRbeta repertoires that made up the dataset. Samples were obtained from the ongoing ImmuneRACE study (first 160 participants) and from some 1,300 subjects provided by 6 global collaborators. A de-identified subject ID, COVID-19 status, age in years and sex were almost always included in the sample metadata. The repertoires were released in a freely available public database intended as a resource for research on the immune response to SARS-CoV-2. Where available, HLA class I and class II types were obtained from metadata supplied by the sample provider rather than from assay-based typing.

Ends trimmed: V by 0 bases, J by 2 bases; bases unmatched to a gene: 3. Counted from cysteine to phenylalanine, this CDR3 has 15 amino acids. The DNA shown is the 45-base CDR3, in frame from base 1. CDR1 and CDR2 were assigned from the germline V gene as MNHNS and SASEGT. TCRbeta CDR3 regions were amplified from genomic DNA using the immunoSEQ Assay, a bias-controlled multiplex PCR. From the authors' description of their analysis: The number of nucleated cells in each sample was estimated from the amplification of reference gene primers within the assay. To quantify the absolute abundance of each unique TCRbeta CDR3 rearrangement, sequence reads were collapsed and filtered. For each sample, productive Simpson clonality was calculated as the square root of Simpson's diversity index over productive rearrangements. Not all clones reach the TCRdb copy of this immuneACCESS table, which keeps in-frame sequences only. Checked studies attribute under half of the gap to unresolved V genes and leave the rest unexplained. Clone size and V and J calls were adopted from that table, with D and trimming inferred from the DNA. This sample gives around 280,000 clones in total; approximately 84% of them show up just once. The top ten clonotypes cover about 2.2% of the sample.

A second Seattle source provided samples from volunteer blood donors who had recovered from COVID-19. Collaborating institutions collected whole blood in K2EDTA tubes following their own protocols. For TCRbeta analysis, collaborators shipped samples as frozen whole blood, isolated PBMCs, or DNA extracted from either of those sample types. Beyond this particular receptor, the publication reports: How much clinical and demographic metadata was included differed by source and by participant, and the metadata was provided uncurated.

The sample taken for sequencing was peripheral blood. This clonotype was sampled from a woman aged 25-40 years who had recovered from COVID-19. The chain joins TRBV6-1 to TRBJ2-7; 8 nucleotides in the junction match TRBD1. The CDR3 protein is CASSEAQTGAYEQYF. The DNA sequence is as follows: TGTGCCAGCAGTGAAGCGCAGACAGGGGCCTACGAGCAGTACTTC.